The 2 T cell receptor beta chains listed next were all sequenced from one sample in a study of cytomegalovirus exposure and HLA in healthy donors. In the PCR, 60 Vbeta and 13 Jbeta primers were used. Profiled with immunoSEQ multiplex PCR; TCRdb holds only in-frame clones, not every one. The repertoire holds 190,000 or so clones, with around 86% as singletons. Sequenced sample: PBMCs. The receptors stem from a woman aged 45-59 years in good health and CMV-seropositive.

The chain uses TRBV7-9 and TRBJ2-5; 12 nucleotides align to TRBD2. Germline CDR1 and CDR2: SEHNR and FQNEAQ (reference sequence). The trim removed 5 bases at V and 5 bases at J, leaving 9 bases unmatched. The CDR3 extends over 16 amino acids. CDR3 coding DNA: TGTGCCAGCAGCACCCCCCTAGCGGGGGGGCGGGAGACCCAGTACTTC. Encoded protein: CASSTPLAGGRETQYF.

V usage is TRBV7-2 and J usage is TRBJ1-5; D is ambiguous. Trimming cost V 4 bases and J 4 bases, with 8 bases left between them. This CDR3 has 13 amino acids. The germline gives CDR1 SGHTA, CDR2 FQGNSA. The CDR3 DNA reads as TGTGCCAGCAGCTCGGACTTGAATCAGCCCCAGCATTTT. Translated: CASSSDLNQPQHF.